This T cell receptor (beta chain) appears in the sequencing data of a study of T cell responses to AZD1222 COVID-19 vaccine. Details on this clone: What it recognizes is unknown.

TCRdb keeps only in-frame clones here, not all; method: immunoSEQ multiplex PCR. Of about 70,000 clones in the sample, roughly 88% were seen once. With 3 bases removed from V and 4 bases from J, the gap between germline ends came to 9 bases. The V gene's germline CDR1 is ENHRY and CDR2 SYGVKD. CDR3 size: 13 residues. Regarding the study as a whole: Just a handful of AZD1222 recipients tested seropositive at baseline. Clonal diversity was possibly underestimated, and white British individuals and females predominated among donors. Recipients of two AZD1222 doses showed rising Spike-specific TCR breadth and depth. Repertoires in all cases were sampled only once the peak T cell response had passed.

The genes are TRBV10-3 and TRBJ1-2; D unclear. The receptor's source is an adult in good health. Sequencing was performed on peripheral blood, taken on day 0 of MenACWY control vaccination. CDR3 loop: CAISEGSVYGYTF. The CDR3 DNA sequence: TGTGCCATCAGTGAAGGGTCGGTCTATGGCTACACCTTC.